This TCR beta chain was obtained from a study of cytomegalovirus exposure and HLA in healthy donors. Whole-study context: Counted in an early data release were about 85 million unique TCRs from HLA-typed donors.

The PCR had 60 Vbeta and 13 Jbeta primers. Sequencing was performed with immunoSEQ multiplex PCR; in TCRdb, only in-frame clones are kept and a portion is missing. The table lists about 240,000 clones, about 80% of them singletons, with around 8.3% in the top ten. Remarks on this clone: Its antigen remains unknown.

Overall study findings and caveats: Many donors carried some public TCRs, although rarity characterized most TCR sequences.

The receptor was derived from a woman aged 55-75 years in good health and CMV-seropositive. Sequenced input: PBMCs.

The CDR3 here is CASSSVTGLSYNEQFF. As DNA, the CDR3 is TGTGCCAGCAGCTCGGTGACGGGACTTTCTTACAATGAGCAGTTCTTC. The rearrangement uses TRBV5-8 and TRBJ2-1; the D gene is possibly TRBD2 (6 bases). The CDR3 is 16 residues long. The V end was cut by 3 bases, the J end by 4 bases, with 17 bases between. CDR1 is SGHTS, CDR2 YDEGEE, per germline.